This T cell receptor beta chain comes out of a study of regulatory T cells in long-lasting Graves disease. Arm-PCR of CDR3 regions and iRepertoire HTBI primers were used to build TCR beta libraries. Original analysis: Sample data revealed approximately 60 TRBV and 11 to 15 TRBJ segments. A single record per CDR3 protein comes from TCRdb applying MiXCR to the multiplex PCR reads. The V and J calls here are based on TCRdb, not the publication. In the table there are some 430,000 distinct CDR3 sequences, about 22% of which are singletons. The sample's time point: persistent/refractory GD, antithyroid drugs over 5 years with positive TRAb. PBMCs provided the RNA from which the TCR library was made. General observations from the study: Shared public clonotypes totalled approximately 3,000 in persistent patients, compared with about 960 in new patients. Persistent disease preferred TRBV28, TRBJ1-2 and TRBJ2-5; new disease, TRBV20-1 and TRBJ2-1. Accuracy may have been reduced by the small sample size.

The CDR3 runs 13 residues. Germline assignment: CDR1 ENHRY and CDR2 SYGVKD. Trimming shortened V by 4 bases and J by 4 bases, and 10 bases separated the two germline ends. This clonotype was seen many times. No antigen is known for it. This TCR was sampled from a female donor with Graves disease. Here the sequenced sample was peripheral blood mononuclear cells (PBMCs), taken when the disease was refractory, from a patient treated with antithyroid drugs. The chain has TRBV10-3 and TRBJ1-2; D is possibly TRBD1 (6 bases). Here the CDR3 reads CAISAGTSYGYTF. The CDR3 DNA is TGTGCCATCAGTGCAGGGACATCCTATGGCTACACCTTC.